This passage covers 14 T cell receptor beta chains from one sample sequenced in a study of T cell clonality in common variable immunodeficiency. Only in-frame clones appear in the TCRdb table, and some are missing; sequencing was by immunoSEQ multiplex PCR. This record lists 35,000 to 50,000 clones, none seen once only, and the top ten clones contain approximately 0.68%. What was sequenced was peripheral blood mononuclear cells. These receptors all stem from a person aged 18 to 75 in good health.

Many counts were recorded for this clone. Read coverage stops 3 residues before the CDR3 terminus; the germline J gene supplies the remainder. The chain employs TRBV12-3 or TRBV12-4 and TRBJ2-7, with 7 bases matching TRBD1. The CDR3 length is 14 residues. V lost 6 bases, J lost 2 bases, and 7 bases stayed unmatched. The CDR3: CASSFDRDAYEQYF. Incomplete CDR3 DNA: TGTGCCAGCAGCTTCGACAGGGACGCCTACGAG.

This clone was counted ten times or more. Coverage ceases 3 residues before the CDR3 finishes, and the germline J gene fills in the end. This chain joins TRBV20-1 and TRBJ2-5, with 8 nucleotides matching TRBD2. The germline V gene has CDR1 DFQATT and CDR2 SNEGSKA (reference sequence). V dropped 5 bases and J dropped 4; count of bases not matched to a gene: 6. The CDR3 extends over 13 amino acids. The part of the CDR3 DNA that was read is TGCAGTGCTTGGCGGGGGGTACGAGAGACC. It translates to CSAWRGVRET. The complete CDR3 protein is CSAWRGVRETQYF.

This clone showed up many times. The CDR3 sequence: CASSLISGQPIYEQYF. The sequenced part of the CDR3 DNA is TGCGCCAGCAGCTTGATCTCCGGACAGCCTATTTACGAG. The chain couples TRBV5-1 to TRBJ2-7, with D possibly TRBD1 on 6 matching bases. The DNA ends 3 residues before the CDR3 does, and the rest of the CDR3 is filled in from the germline J gene. Germline-derived CDR1 and CDR2 are SGHRS and YFSETQ. V gave up 1 base and J gave up 4 bases, with 18 bases separating them. The CDR3 length is 16 residues.

This clone was recorded at least ten times. The CDR3 end is not reached by the read, which stops 3 residues before it; the germline J gene fills it in. The genes are TRBV18 and TRBJ1-1, with 10 bases matching TRBD1. This CDR3 contains 15 residues. Germline CDR1 and CDR2: KGHSH and LQKENI. The CDR3 DNA, read in part, is TGTGCCAGCTCACCCCCGACAGGGGGCGCCAAGTTG. This gives the protein CASSPPTGGAKL. The entire CDR3 is CASSPPTGGAKLAFF.

This clone was observed many times. Sequencing ends 3 residues short of the CDR3 end; the germline J gene provides the rest. This chain links TRBV6-1 with TRBJ2-7, with TRBD2 matching over 8 bases. The CDR3 runs 16 residues. The V segment lost 4 bases and the J segment 4 bases; nucleotides outside the gene matches: 12. Germline-derived CDR1 and CDR2 are MNHNS and SASEGT. The sequenced part of the CDR3 DNA is TGTGCCAGCAGTGCAGGACCGAGCGGGGGCTATTACGAG. Protein product: CASSAGPSGGYYE. The full CDR3 sequence reads CASSAGPSGGYYEQYF.

This clone has a count of ten or more. Read data end 3 residues before the CDR3 end; the end is taken from the germline J gene. This chain joins TRBV5-4 and TRBJ1-2, with D perhaps matching TRBD1 (5 bases). The germline CDR1 and CDR2 sequences are SGHNT and YYREEE (reference sequence). The CDR3 runs 15 residues. The V gene lost 4 bases and the J gene lost 7 bases, with 20 bases spanning the gap. The sequenced part of the CDR3 DNA is TGTGCCAGCAGCCCGCTGGGAGGGGTGGGTTTTGGC. Protein product: CASSPLGGVGFG. The complete CDR3 sequence is CASSPLGGVGFGYTF. Full variable domain (missing parts from reference TRBV5-4 and TRBJ1-2): ETGVTQSPTHLIKTRGQQVTLRCSSQSGHNTVSWYQQALGQGPQFIFQYYREEENGRGNFPPRFSGLQFPNYSSELNVNALELDDSALYLCASSPLGGVGFGYTFGSGTRLTVV.

This clone was recorded at least ten times. One junction end disagrees with the germline gene, perhaps due to a read error. The observed sequence ends 3 residues before the CDR3 terminus, with the missing tail filled in from the germline J gene. V usage is TRBV7-7 and J usage is TRBJ2-2; D might be TRBD1 (5 bases). CDR3 size: 14 residues. Germline lookup yields CDR1 SSHAT and CDR2 FNYEAQ (reference sequence). The part of the CDR3 DNA that was read is TGTGCTAGCAGCCTAATTCAGGGAACCGGGGAG. It codes for CASSLIQGTGE. The full CDR3 protein is CASSLIQGTGELFF.

This clone was recorded at least ten times. The read halts 3 residues ahead of the CDR3 end, with the missing end drawn from the germline J gene. J is TRBJ2-1 and V is TRBV15, with D uncertain. This CDR3 spans 13 amino acids. Between the trimmed V and J ends, which lost 3 bases and 7 bases, there was a span of 10 bases. Germline V lookup: CDR1 LNHNV, CDR2 YYDKDF (reference sequence). The CDR3 spells CATSSDPGNEQFF. CDR3 bases read: TGTGCCACCAGCAGCGACCCGGGTAATGAG.

In its sample, this clone was seen many times. The CDR3 loop reads CASSPGGRAATHGYTF. The DNA read from the CDR3 is TGTGCCAGCAGCCCCGGGGGAAGGGCAGCAACTCATGGC. J is TRBJ1-2 and V is TRBV4-2; maybe TRBD1 (5 bases). The CDR3 end falls 3 residues outside the read, so it is completed with the germline J gene. V was shortened by 4 bases and J by 6 bases, with 21 bases between the two germline ends. CDR1 LGHNA and CDR2 YNFKEQ come from the germline V gene. The CDR3 extends over 16 amino acids.

Many counts were recorded for this clone. The read ends 3 residues shy of where the CDR3 ends; the end is completed using the germline J gene. The rearrangement uses TRBV5-1 and TRBJ2-3; TRBD2 agrees at 8 bases. The CDR3 extends over 17 amino acids. With 0 bases clipped from V and 5 bases from J, the junction kept 11 bases outside the gene matches. The germline CDR1 and CDR2 sequences are SGHRS and YFSETQ. The DNA read from the CDR3 is TGCGCCAGCAGCTTGGGCTTTGGCGGGGGGTTCGGAGATACG. This translates into CASSLGFGGGFGDT. In full, the CDR3 is CASSLGFGGGFGDTQYF.

In this sample, this clone turned up many times. The observed sequence ends 3 residues before the CDR3 terminus, with the missing tail filled in from the germline J gene. This chain links TRBV7-6 with TRBJ1-6; TRBD1 agrees at 9 bases. CDR1 and CDR2 from the germline V gene are SGHVS and FNYEAQ. V dropped 1 base and J dropped 7; count of bases not matched to a gene: 8. This CDR3 comprises 17 residues. The covered CDR3 bases are TGTGCCAGCAGCTTAGGGACAGGGGTTCTGTACAATTCACCC. Its protein product is CASSLGTGVLYNSP. The full CDR3 sequence reads CASSLGTGVLYNSPLHF.

This clone was picked up many times. The read ends 3 residues early relative to the CDR3; the germline J gene fills the gap. This chain links TRBV5-1 with TRBJ2-1; D possibly corresponds to TRBD1 (5 bases). Looked up from germline, CDR1 is SGHRS and CDR2 is YFSETQ. CDR3 length: 12 amino acids. V was clipped by 1 base and J by 8 bases, with 7 bases between them. CDR3 bases read: TGCGCCAGCAGCTTGCAGGGCTATGAG. Protein sequence: CASSLQGYE. The entire CDR3 reads CASSLQGYEQFF.

This clone was observed at least ten times. With the read ending 3 residues before the CDR3 end, the germline J gene is used to fill in that end. The chain is built from TRBV19 and TRBJ1-4; possible D gene TRBD1, 6 bases. The CDR3 extends over 15 amino acids. Trimming removed 7 bases at V and 2 bases at J, with 14 bases between. Germline-derived CDR1 and CDR2 are LNHDA and SQIVND (reference sequence). CDR3 DNA, as far as it was read: TGTGCCAGTAAGAACACAGGGTCTACTAATGAAAAA. Protein: CASKNTGSTNEK. The full CDR3 protein reads CASKNTGSTNEKLFF. The whole variable domain, remainder taken from reference TRBV19 and TRBJ1-4, is DGGITQSPKYLFRKEGQNVTLSCEQNLNHDAMYWYRQDPGQGLRLIYYSQIVNDFQKGDIAEGYSVSREKKESFPLTVTSAQKNPTAFYLCASKNTGSTNEKLFFGSGTQLSVL.

This clone was detected ten times or more. The observed sequence ends 3 residues before the CDR3 terminus, with the missing tail filled in from the germline J gene. The chain is built from TRBV20-1 and TRBJ2-7; tentatively, D is TRBD1 (6 bases). V was cut by 6 bases and J by 5 bases, with 14 bases left in between. The germline V gene has CDR1 DFQATT and CDR2 SNEGSKA (reference sequence). CDR3 length: 12 residues. The sequenced CDR3 bases are TGCAGTGCAAAACTACAGGGTAACGAG. It yields the protein CSAKLQGNE. The whole CDR3 protein reads CSAKLQGNEQYF.